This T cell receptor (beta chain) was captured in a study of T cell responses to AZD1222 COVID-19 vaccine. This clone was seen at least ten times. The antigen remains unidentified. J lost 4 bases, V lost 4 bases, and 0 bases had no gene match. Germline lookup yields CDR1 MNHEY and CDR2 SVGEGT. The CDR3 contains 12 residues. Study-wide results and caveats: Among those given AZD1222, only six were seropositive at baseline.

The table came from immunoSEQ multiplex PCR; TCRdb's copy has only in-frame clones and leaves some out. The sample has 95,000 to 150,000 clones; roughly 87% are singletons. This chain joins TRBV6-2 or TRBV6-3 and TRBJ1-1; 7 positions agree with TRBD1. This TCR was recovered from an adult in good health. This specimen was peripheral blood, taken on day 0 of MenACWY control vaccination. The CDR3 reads CASSWTGTEAFF. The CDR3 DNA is TGTGCCAGCAGTTGGACAGGCACTGAAGCTTTCTTT.